Below are 5 T cell receptor beta chains sequenced from a single sample in a study of siplizumab effects on memory and regulatory T cells. Profiled with immunoSEQ multiplex PCR; TCRdb holds only in-frame clones, not every one. Of approximately 100,000 clones detected, about 93% appear once; the ten largest clones hold roughly 0.62%. Sequenced material: Tregs sorted from blood. Source of these receptors: a human donor in good health.

The chain uses TRBV27 and TRBJ1-4, with D unclear. Trimming pared 3 bases from V and 5 bases from J, leaving 10 bases between. CDR1 and CDR2 (germline): MNHEY, SMNVEV (reference sequence). The CDR3 spans 14 residues. The CDR3 nucleotides are TGTGCCAGCAGTTTGGGTCGGAAAAATGAAAAACTGTTTTTT. Encoded protein: CASSLGRKNEKLFF. Together with reference TRBV27 and TRBJ1-4, the CDR3 gives the full variable domain: EAQVTQNPRYLITVTGKKLTVTCSQNMNHEYMSWYRQDPGLGLRQIYYSMNVEVTDKGDVPEGYKVSRKEKRNFPLILESPSPNQTSLYFCASSLGRKNEKLFFGSGTQLSVL.

The CDR3 loop reads CASSPRRGGRKDEQFF. The CDR3, as DNA: TGCGCCAGCAGCCCTCGGCGGGGCGGGAGGAAGGATGAGCAGTTCTTC. V gene TRBV4-1 combines with J gene TRBJ2-1; TRBD2 matches 8 bases. With 4 bases clipped from V and 8 bases from J, the junction kept 13 bases outside the gene matches. Germline assignment: CDR1 MGHRA and CDR2 YSYEKL. The CDR3 is made up of 16 amino acids.

The V call is TRBV5-1, the J call TRBJ2-1, with D unresolved. Germline loops: CDR1 SGHRS, CDR2 YFSETQ. The CDR3 is 21 residues long. The germline V and J ends were trimmed by 3 bases and 1 base, with 29 bases remaining between them. The CDR3 sequence: CASSSPNLTFARASSYNEQFF. Written as DNA, the CDR3 is TGCGCCAGCAGCTCTCCAAACCTCACTTTCGCTAGGGCCTCTTCCTACAATGAGCAGTTCTTC.

V and J are TRBV2 and TRBJ1-4; no definite D call. Germline CDR1 and CDR2: SNHLY and FYNNEI. V shed 8 bases and J shed 7 bases, with 11 bases lying between them. The CDR3 sequence is 12 residues long. The CDR3 DNA is TGTGCCAGCGGACGATTAATTGAAAAACTGTTTTTT. It encodes CASGRLIEKLFF.

The chain joins TRBV11-3 to TRBJ2-5, with D perhaps matching TRBD1 or TRBD2 (5 bases each). The V end was cut by 1 base, the J end by 3 bases, with 12 bases between. There are 15 residues in the CDR3. CDR1 is SGHNT, CDR2 YENEEA, per germline. DNA of the CDR3: TGTGCCAGCAGCTTAGGGGGGAACAACAAAGAGACCCAGTACTTC. Protein sequence: CASSLGGNNKETQYF.